This TCR beta chain was identified in a study of identical twins. General study points: The analysis was cross-sectional rather than longitudinal within donors. Models underestimated TCR alpha sharing (out-of-frame) in monozygotic twins.

Each CDR3 protein is one row after TCRdb ran MiXCR on the 5' RACE reads. The table has about 250,000 distinct CDR3 sequences, more than 12% seen once. A note on this clonotype: Its target is not known.

Every sampled donor was Caucasian and healthy. This CDR3 region has 11 residues. V lost 8 bases to trimming and J lost 4 bases, with 6 bases between them. Germline V gene lookup returns CDR1 MNHNS and CDR2 SASEGT. This sequence originates from a woman between 18 and 30 years old in good health. The gene calls are TRBV6-1 and TRBJ2-1; D is uncertain. The sample was memory (CD45RO+) T cells sorted from blood. The CDR3 is CASAQYNEQFF. The CDR3 DNA sequence: TGTGCCAGCGCCCAGTACAATGAGCAGTTCTTC.